This T cell receptor (beta chain) comes out of a study of gammadelta T cells during hepatitis C antiviral therapy. Specified treatment: sofosbuvir plus ledipasvir, interferon-free. TRG and TRD CDR3 amplicons were made using about 25-31 PCR cycles. mRNA extracted from sorted cells was used for cDNA synthesis. TCRdb reprocessed the reads via MiXCR and lists one record per CDR3 protein. Its clone listing holds 1 distinct CDR3 sequence. The sequenced sample was gamma-delta T cells from peripheral blood, obtained at week 12 follow-up after direct-acting antiviral therapy. The receptors come from an adult with chronic hepatitis C.

Points on this clonotype: A library made for delta chains picked up this beta chain off target, so its size means little. The rearrangement links TRBV7-9 to TRBJ1-1; D is unresolved. The germline gives CDR1 SEHNR, CDR2 FQNEAQ (reference sequence). With 5 bases removed from V and 4 bases from J, the gap between germline ends came to 8 bases. This CDR3 comprises 12 residues. This chain's CDR3 is CASSPHGTEAFF. The CDR3 bases are TGTGCCAGCAGCCCACACGGCACTGAAGCTTTCTTT.